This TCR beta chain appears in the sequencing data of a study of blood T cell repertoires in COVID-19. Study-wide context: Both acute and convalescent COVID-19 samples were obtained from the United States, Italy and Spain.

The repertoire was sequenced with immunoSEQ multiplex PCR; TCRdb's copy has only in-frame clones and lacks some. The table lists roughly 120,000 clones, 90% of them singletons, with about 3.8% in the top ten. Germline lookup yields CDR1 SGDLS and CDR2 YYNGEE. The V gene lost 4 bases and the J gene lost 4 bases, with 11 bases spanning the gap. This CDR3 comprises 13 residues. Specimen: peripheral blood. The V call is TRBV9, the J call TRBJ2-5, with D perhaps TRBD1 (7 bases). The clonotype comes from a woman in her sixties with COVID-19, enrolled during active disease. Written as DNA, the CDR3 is TGTGCCAGCAGCTCAGGGGGAGGAGAGACCCAGTACTTC. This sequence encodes CASSSGGGETQYF.